Detailed here is one T cell receptor (beta chain). The antigen it recognizes is unknown. No per-base quality is available; no much larger clone lies one base away. Sequenced on an Illumina HiSeq 2000. TCR beta chain libraries were generated by multiplex PCR amplification. High-throughput sequencing was used to analyze the amplified TCR beta chain products. TCRdb passed the public sequencing reads through fastp at Q25 and MiXCR, retaining productive beta sequences. CDR3 protein sequences are deduplicated, and each keeps its most common genes and DNA. This sample gives over 250,000 distinct CDR3 sequences in total; 30% of them show up just once. In total, the top ten clones hold about 1.2% of the sample. The data belong to a study of breast tumors, draining lymph nodes, adjacent tissues (dated by TCRdb to 2015 to 2016). For the study in its entirety: TCR beta repertoires were compared across tumor, adjacent nontumor tissue and axillary lymph nodes obtained from breast cancer patients. The study was designed to assess the relationships and possible T-cell exchange between tumor, surrounding tissue and draining lymph node repertoires in human breast cancer. The paper's findings and limits, for the study overall: Tumors showed preferential V and J gene usage, and their T-cell repertoire diversity fell below that of lymph nodes yet above that of nontumor tissue. The similarity between tumor and nontumor tissue repertoires was significantly greater in luminal-like breast cancer than in basal-like breast cancer. The data were judged consistent with most tumor T cells deriving from the lymph node and then expanding within tumor tissue. Rather than being directly demonstrated, the conclusion that tumor T cells originate in lymph nodes was presented as consistent with a hypothesis.

The axillary draining lymph nodes of breast cancer patients were the source of the lymph node samples. Here V drops 0 bases and J drops 4 bases, and the junction holds 6 bases not matched to any gene. The germline V gene (reference sequence) yields DFQATT for CDR1 and SNEGSKA for CDR2. From cysteine to phenylalanine, the CDR3 is 15 amino acids long. Only the CDR3 portion is preserved as DNA: 45 bases, with reading frame beginning at the first base. This chain is built from TRBV20-1 and TRBJ1-2, and TRBD1 matches 9 of the central bases. The TCR comes from a female donor with breast cancer. Some clones in this sample may be carry-over from other donors' samples. Sequencing was performed on axillary lymph node tissue. The nucleotides read TGCAGTGCTAGAGATCCTGGACAGGGGCGCTATGGCTACACCTTC. Translated, this is CSARDPGQGRYGYTF.